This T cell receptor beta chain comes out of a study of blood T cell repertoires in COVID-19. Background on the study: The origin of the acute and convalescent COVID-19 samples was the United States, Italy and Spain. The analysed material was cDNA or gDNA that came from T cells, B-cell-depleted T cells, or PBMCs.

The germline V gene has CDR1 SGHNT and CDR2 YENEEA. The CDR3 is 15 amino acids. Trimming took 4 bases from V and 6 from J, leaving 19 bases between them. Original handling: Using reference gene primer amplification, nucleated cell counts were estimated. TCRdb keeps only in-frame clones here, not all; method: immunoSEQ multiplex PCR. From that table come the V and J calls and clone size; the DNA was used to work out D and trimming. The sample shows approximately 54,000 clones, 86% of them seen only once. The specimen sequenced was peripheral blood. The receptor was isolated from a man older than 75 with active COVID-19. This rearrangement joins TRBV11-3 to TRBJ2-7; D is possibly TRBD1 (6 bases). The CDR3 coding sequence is TGTGCCAGCAGCTACAACCTAATACAGGGATCCGAGCAGTACTTC. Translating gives CASSYNLIQGSEQYF.